The clone carrying this T cell receptor (beta chain) was counted at least ten times. This sample was taken from a study of CD8 T cells in ankylosing spondylitis. V shed 2 bases and J shed 5 bases, with 20 bases lying between them. This CDR3 has 16 amino acids. CDR1 and CDR2 from the germline V gene are SGHDT and YYEEEE. Via MiXCR, TCRdb re-called the 5' RACE reads, giving one row per CDR3 protein. The repertoire includes about 220,000 distinct CDR3 sequences, under 12% of them detected once, and roughly a fifth sits in the top ten. Sequenced material: blood, either unsorted or a sorted T cell fraction (not recorded which). The TCR was taken from a male donor with ankylosing spondylitis or in good health (not recorded which). The genes are TRBV5-6 and TRBJ2-7, with D uncertain. The CDR3 loop reads CASSLNAGGYSNEQYF. The CDR3 DNA is TGTGCCAGCAGCTTAAATGCAGGTGGTTATTCCAACGAGCAGTACTTC.